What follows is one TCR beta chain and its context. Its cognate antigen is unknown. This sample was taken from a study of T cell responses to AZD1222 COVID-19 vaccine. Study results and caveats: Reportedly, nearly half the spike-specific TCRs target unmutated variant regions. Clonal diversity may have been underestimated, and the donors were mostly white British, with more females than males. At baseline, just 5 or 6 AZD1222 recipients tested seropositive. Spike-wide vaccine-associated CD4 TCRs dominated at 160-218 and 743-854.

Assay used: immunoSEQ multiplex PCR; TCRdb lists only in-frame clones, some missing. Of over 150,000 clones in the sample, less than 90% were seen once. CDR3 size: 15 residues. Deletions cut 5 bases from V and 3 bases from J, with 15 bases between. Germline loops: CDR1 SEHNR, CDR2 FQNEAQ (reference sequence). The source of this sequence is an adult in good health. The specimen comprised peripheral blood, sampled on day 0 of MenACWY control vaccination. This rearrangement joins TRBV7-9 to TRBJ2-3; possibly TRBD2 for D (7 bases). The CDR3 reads CASSTLRGATDTQYF. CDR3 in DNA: TGTGCCAGCAGCACCCTCCGGGGGGCTACAGATACGCAGTATTTT.